Listed here are 27 T cell receptor beta chains from one sample, sequenced in a study of blood T cells in healthy people across ages. Primed by a sample-barcoded 5' primer and a J-beta primer mix, a second PCR proceeded for 7 to 11 cycles. TCRdb itself ran the 5' RACE reads through MiXCR, one entry per CDR3 protein. This table holds approximately 580,000 distinct CDR3 sequences, about 24% found once. These data also formed part of another study, on T cells of mothers and their children.

The sample taken for sequencing was blood. These receptors came from a boy aged 5 to 17 in good health.

The rearrangement uses TRBV7-2 and TRBJ2-5, with D perhaps TRBD1 (6 bases). This CDR3 region has 15 residues. V was shortened by 8 bases and J by 0 bases, with 16 bases between the two germline ends. Germline CDR1 and CDR2: SGHTA and FQGNSA. The CDR3 coding sequence is TGTGCCAGCTCGTGGGATTCAGGGGACCAAGAGACCCAGTACTTC. Protein: CASSWDSGDQETQYF.

The chain links TRBV20-1 to TRBJ2-3, with 16 bases aligning to TRBD2. Germline loops: CDR1 DFQATT, CDR2 SNEGSKA (reference sequence). The V gene end was trimmed by 3 bases and the J gene end by 9 bases; junction bases not matched to a gene: 6. The CDR3 length is 15 residues. In DNA, the CDR3 is TGCAGTGCTAGTCGGGGACTAGCGGGGGGGCAGACGCAGTATTTT. The encoded protein is CSASRGLAGGQTQYF.

The chain uses TRBV3-1 and TRBJ2-1; D possibly corresponds to TRBD2 (7 bases). Germline-derived CDR1 and CDR2 are LGHDT and YNNKEL (reference sequence). With 5 bases removed from V and 6 bases from J, the gap between germline ends came to 11 bases. The CDR3 extends over 13 amino acids. CDR3 loop: CASSGGAFNEQFF. The CDR3 DNA follows: TGTGCCAGCAGCGGGGGGGCTTTCAATGAGCAGTTCTTC.

The CDR3 is CASSQILARGRDTGELFF. In nucleotides, the CDR3 is TGTGCCAGCAGCCAAATCCTGGCTCGCGGGAGAGACACCGGGGAGCTGTTTTTT. This rearrangement joins TRBV4-2 to TRBJ2-2, with 7 positions matching TRBD2. The CDR3 sequence is 18 residues long. Germline V gene sequence: CDR1 LGHNA, CDR2 YNFKEQ. V trimming: 2 bases; J trimming: 3 bases; junction bases outside the gene matches: 12.

This chain's CDR3 is CASSSDRDTGELFF. For the CDR3, the DNA is TGTGCCAGCAGCTCCGACAGGGATACCGGGGAGCTGTTTTTT. The genes are TRBV7-9 and TRBJ2-2; 7 bases are shared with TRBD1. There are 14 residues in the CDR3. V was pared by 4 bases and J by 5 bases, with 4 bases of the junction left unmatched. Germline lookup yields CDR1 SEHNR and CDR2 FQNEAQ (reference sequence).

This clonotype was observed at least ten times. An end of the junction differs from the germline gene, which may be a read error. The J gene is TRBJ2-7, the V gene TRBV5-1; D is possibly TRBD2 (6 bases). Germline values: CDR1 SGHRS, CDR2 YFSETQ. This CDR3 spans 13 amino acids. Here the CDR3 reads CASSLDGGYEQYF. As DNA, the CDR3 is TGTGCCAGCAGCCTGGATGGGGGGTACGAGCAGTACTTC.

As for this clonotype: The junction departs from the called germline gene at one end, perhaps through a read error. The chain has TRBV7-9 and TRBJ2-5, with D tentatively TRBD1 or TRBD2 (6 bases each). The CDR3 runs 14 residues. The germline gives CDR1 SEHNR, CDR2 FQNEAQ (reference sequence). The CDR3: CASSPQGTGEAQYF. In nucleotides, the CDR3 is TGTGCCAGCAGCCCACAGGGAACGGGAGAGGCCCAGTACTTC.

The V call is TRBV29-1, the J call TRBJ2-1, with TRBD1 matching 9 bases. The length of the CDR3 is 13 residues. Trimming at V came to 3 bases and at J to 8 bases, leaving 5 bases not matched to a gene. Germline V gene data show CDR1 as SQVTM and CDR2 as ANQGSEA. The CDR3 sequence is CSVEVDRGYEQFF. In nucleotides, the CDR3 is TGCAGCGTTGAGGTCGACAGGGGGTATGAGCAGTTCTTC.

This chain links TRBV7-8 with TRBJ1-5; unclear D gene. Germline V gene sequence: CDR1 SGHVS, CDR2 FQNEAQ. V lost 0 bases to trimming and J lost 6 bases, with 18 bases between them. This CDR3 has 17 residues. CDR3 residues: CASSLAWQVGLGQPQHF. For the CDR3, the DNA is TGTGCCAGCAGCTTAGCCTGGCAGGTGGGGTTGGGTCAGCCCCAGCATTTT.

This clonotype was observed a few times. V gene TRBV7-9 combines with J gene TRBJ1-4, with 7 bases matching TRBD1. The CDR3 is 15 residues long. With 5 bases clipped from V and 5 bases from J, the junction kept 8 bases outside the gene matches. Germline CDR1 is SEHNR and CDR2 is FQNEAQ (reference sequence). CDR3 region: CASSQTGQENEKLFF. CDR3 DNA: TGTGCCAGCAGCCAAACAGGACAGGAAAATGAAAAACTGTTTTTT.

V is TRBV27 and J is TRBJ1-2, with 10 bases aligning to TRBD1. Germline V gene data show CDR1 as MNHEY and CDR2 as SMNVEV (reference sequence). The CDR3 has 16 amino acids. V dropped 0 bases and J dropped 2; count of bases not matched to a gene: 3. Here the CDR3 reads CASSLSMTGGNYGYTF. For the CDR3, the DNA is TGTGCCAGCAGTTTATCGATGACAGGGGGCAACTATGGCTACACCTTC.

V gene TRBV7-2 combines with J gene TRBJ2-1; 15 bases line up with TRBD2. The CDR3 runs 16 residues. V lost 4 bases, J lost 14 bases, and 12 bases stayed unmatched. Germline assignment: CDR1 SGHTA and CDR2 FQGNSA. The CDR3 DNA reads as TGTGCCAGCAGCTCGAGGACTAGCGGGGGGGCCTTTTTAAAGTTCTTC. Protein sequence: CASSSRTSGGAFLKFF.

The table lists this clonotype with a few counts. The V and J genes are TRBV10-3 and TRBJ2-5; the D gene could be TRBD1 or TRBD2 (5 bases each). The J call may be faulty, since TRBJ2-1 better matches the DNA end. This CDR3 comprises 17 residues. CDR1 and CDR2 from the germline V gene are ENHRY and SYGVKD. CDR3 bases: TGTGCCATCAGTGAGTCTCTCGAGAGGGGTGGCTACAATGAGCAGTTCTTC. Encoded protein: CAISESLERGGYNEQFF.

This clonotype turned up a few times. The V and J genes are TRBV20-1 and TRBJ2-4; D is ambiguous. Deletions cut 1 base from V and 1 base from J, with 11 bases between. Germline values: CDR1 DFQATT, CDR2 SNEGSKA (reference sequence). This CDR3 has 15 amino acids. The CDR3 sequence: CSARGSIRAKNIQYF. As DNA, the CDR3 is TGCAGTGCTAGAGGGTCGATCCGGGCCAAAAACATTCAGTACTTC.

The chain joins TRBV7-8 to TRBJ2-1; 10 bases align to TRBD2. The germline V gene encodes CDR1 SGHVS and CDR2 FQNEAQ. The CDR3 spans 15 residues. J gave up 8 bases and V 3 bases, and 7 bases lay outside the gene matches. The CDR3 loop reads CASSFLAGGRDEQFF. In DNA, the CDR3 is TGTGCCAGCAGCTTCTTAGCGGGGGGCCGGGATGAGCAGTTCTTC.

This clonotype appeared a few times. The CDR3, as DNA: TGTGCCAGCAGTAACGGAGCGGGGGAGAGAGAGACCCAGTACTTC. This encodes CASSNGAGERETQYF. The rearrangement uses TRBV6-2 or TRBV6-3 and TRBJ2-5; 8 nucleotides line up with TRBD2. CDR3 length: 15 amino acids. CDR1 and CDR2 (germline): MNHEY, SVGEGT. Trimming at V came to 5 bases and at J to 4 bases, leaving 9 bases not matched to a gene.

This clonotype appeared a few times. The chain couples TRBV25-1 to TRBJ2-5; possible D gene TRBD2, 6 bases. Germline assignment: CDR1 MGHDK and CDR2 SYGVNS. The germline V and J ends were trimmed by 0 bases and 5 bases, with 13 bases remaining between them. The CDR3 sequence is 15 residues long. This CDR3 is CASSEYLGGGETQYF. CDR3 nucleotide sequence: TGTGCCAGCAGTGAATATCTCGGGGGAGGCGAGACCCAGTACTTC.

V is TRBV12-3 or TRBV12-4 and J is TRBJ1-6; maybe TRBD1 (5 bases). V gave up 5 bases and J gave up 9 bases, with 20 bases separating them. This CDR3 region has 16 residues. In DNA form, the CDR3 reads TGTGCCAGCAGTAAAGAGGTCGGGACGAAATCTTCACCCCTCCACTTT. Its translation is CASSKEVGTKSSPLHF.

The rearrangement links TRBV20-1 to TRBJ2-5; D is uncertain. The germline V and J ends were trimmed by 3 bases and 0 bases, with 8 bases remaining between them. The V gene's germline CDR1 is DFQATT and CDR2 SNEGSKA (reference sequence). The CDR3 runs 13 residues. DNA of the CDR3: TGCAGTGCTAGTTTAACAAACCAAGAGACCCAGTACTTC. This sequence encodes CSASLTNQETQYF.

The rearrangement joins TRBV29-1 to TRBJ2-7, with 9 bases fitting TRBD1. The junction had 7 bases not matched to a gene; V was cut back by 7 bases and J by 3 bases. The CDR3 totals 13 residues. Germline values: CDR1 SQVTM, CDR2 ANQGSEA. The DNA for the CDR3 is TGCAGCGCTGGGGGGACAGGGTTCTACGAGCAGTACTTC. Its protein product is CSAGGTGFYEQYF.

The CDR3 region has the DNA TGTGCCAGCAGCTTGGGGGGCAGGCCGGAAGATACGCAGTATTTT. Amino acid sequence: CASSLGGRPEDTQYF. This chain connects TRBV11-2 to TRBJ2-3; D assignment may be TRBD1 or TRBD2 (6 bases each). With 3 bases removed from V and 5 bases from J, the gap between germline ends came to 15 bases. The CDR3 covers 15 residues. Germline V gene data show CDR1 as SGHAT and CDR2 as FQNNGV.

The chain joins TRBV7-9 to TRBJ2-7, with 8 bases identical to TRBD1. The V segment lost 1 base and the J segment 3 bases; nucleotides outside the gene matches: 5. The V gene's germline CDR1 is SEHNR and CDR2 FQNEAQ (reference sequence). The CDR3 sequence is 15 residues long. The CDR3 spells CASSLVGQGIYEQYF. In nucleotides, the CDR3 is TGTGCCAGCAGCTTAGTAGGACAGGGTATCTACGAGCAGTACTTC.

This chain uses TRBV28 with TRBJ1-5, with D unresolved. V lost 4 bases and J lost 3, with 10 bases in between. Germline lookup yields CDR1 MDHEN and CDR2 SYDVKM. This CDR3 is 14 amino acids long. The CDR3 DNA reads TGTGCCAGCAGTTCGGGAGGCACCAATCAGCCCCAGCATTTT. It yields the protein CASSSGGTNQPQHF.

This clonotype occurred many times. This chain connects TRBV25-1 to TRBJ2-2; D remains unclear. Germline CDR1 reads MGHDK; CDR2 reads SYGVNS. Trimming cost V 2 bases and J 7 bases, with 8 bases left between them. The CDR3 is 13 amino acids. The CDR3 spells CASSEREYGELFF. In DNA form, the CDR3 reads TGTGCCAGCAGTGAAAGGGAATACGGGGAGCTGTTTTTT.

This clonotype came up a few times. This chain links TRBV28 with TRBJ1-1; D gene unclear. V lost 5 bases, J lost 4 bases, and 20 bases lay in between. The CDR3 spans 16 residues. Germline CDR1 is MDHEN and CDR2 is SYDVKM. The CDR3 bases are TGTGCCAGCAGTCCCTCTCTGGCCCTAGCCAGCACTGAAGCTTTCTTT. Residues: CASSPSLALASTEAFF.

The V and J genes are TRBV7-6 and TRBJ2-5; no definite D call. The ends were cut back, 5 bases at V and 7 bases at J, with 11 bases in the middle. CDR3 length: 12 residues. The germline V gene encodes CDR1 SGHVS and CDR2 FNYEAQ. The CDR3 region is CASSHLSSTQYF. The CDR3 DNA reads TGTGCCAGCAGCCATCTAAGTTCGACCCAGTACTTC.

This clonotype was seen more than once but under ten times. The chain links TRBV3-1 to TRBJ2-1; 8 bases are a match to TRBD2. Germline CDR1 is LGHDT and CDR2 is YNNKEL (reference sequence). V dropped 4 bases and J dropped 5; count of bases not matched to a gene: 13. The CDR3 totals 17 residues. CDR3 amino acids: CASSPPIWRGDHNEQFF. DNA of the CDR3: TGTGCCAGCAGCCCCCCAATCTGGCGGGGGGACCACAATGAGCAGTTCTTC.